What follows is one TCR beta chain and its context. Antigen specificity is unknown. The CDR3 runs 15 residues. Germline CDR1 and CDR2: LNHDA and SQIVND (reference sequence). Trimming cost V 4 bases and J 1 base; bases outside gene matches: 5. This sample was taken from a study of T cell repertoires in cytomegalovirus infection. Regarding the study as a whole: Dominating the ex vivo response were TCR beta clonotypes that were CMV-specific and HLA-C-restricted.

TCRdb re-derived calls from the reads in MiXCR, one entry per CDR3 protein. Of some 800,000 distinct CDR3 sequences listed, roughly 29% are singletons. This receptor was obtained from a human donor in good health (CMV status not recorded). Some clones in this sample may be carry-over from other donors' samples. Specimen: cultured CD8+ T cells from PBMCs, collected from culture after CMV antigen stimulation. The chain uses TRBV19 and TRBJ2-3; 7 positions match TRBD2. CDR3 protein: CASSTSSGGTDTQYF. DNA of the CDR3: TGTGCCAGTAGTACGTCCAGCGGGGGCACAGATACGCAGTATTTT.